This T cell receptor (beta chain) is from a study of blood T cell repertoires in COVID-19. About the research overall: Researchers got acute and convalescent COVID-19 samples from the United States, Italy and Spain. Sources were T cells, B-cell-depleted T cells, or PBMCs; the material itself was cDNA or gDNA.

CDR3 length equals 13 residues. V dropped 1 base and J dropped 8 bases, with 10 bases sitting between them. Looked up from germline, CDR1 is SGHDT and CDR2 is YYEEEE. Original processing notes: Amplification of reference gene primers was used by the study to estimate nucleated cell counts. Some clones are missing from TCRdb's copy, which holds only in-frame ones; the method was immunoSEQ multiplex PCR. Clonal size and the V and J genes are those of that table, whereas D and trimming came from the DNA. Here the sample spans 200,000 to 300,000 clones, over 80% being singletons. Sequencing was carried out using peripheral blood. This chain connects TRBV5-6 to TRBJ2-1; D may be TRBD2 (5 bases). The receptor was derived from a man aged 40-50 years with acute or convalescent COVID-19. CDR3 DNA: TGTGCCAGCAGCTTGCAGTGGGGAGATGAGCAGTTCTTC. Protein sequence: CASSLQWGDEQFF.